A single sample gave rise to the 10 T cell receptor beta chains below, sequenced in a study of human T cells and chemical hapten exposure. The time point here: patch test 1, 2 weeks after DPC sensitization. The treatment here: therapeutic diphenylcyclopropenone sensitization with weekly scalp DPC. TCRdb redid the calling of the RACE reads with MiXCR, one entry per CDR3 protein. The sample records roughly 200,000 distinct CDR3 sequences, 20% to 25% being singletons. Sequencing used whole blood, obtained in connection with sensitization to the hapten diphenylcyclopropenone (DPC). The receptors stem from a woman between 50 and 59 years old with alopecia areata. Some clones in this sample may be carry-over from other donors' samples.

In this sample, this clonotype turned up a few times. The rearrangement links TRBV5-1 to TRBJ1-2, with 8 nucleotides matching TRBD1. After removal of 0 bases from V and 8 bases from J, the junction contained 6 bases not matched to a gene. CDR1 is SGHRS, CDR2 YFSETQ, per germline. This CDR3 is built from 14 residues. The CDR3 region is CASSLAGQGDGYTF. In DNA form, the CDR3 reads TGCGCCAGCAGCTTGGCCGGACAGGGAGACGGCTACACCTTC.

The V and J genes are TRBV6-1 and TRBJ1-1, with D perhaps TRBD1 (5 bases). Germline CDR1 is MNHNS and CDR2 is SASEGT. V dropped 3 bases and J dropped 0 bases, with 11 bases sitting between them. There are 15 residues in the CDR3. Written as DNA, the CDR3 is TGTGCCAGCAGTGATAGGGGACGTATGAACACTGAAGCTTTCTTT. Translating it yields CASSDRGRMNTEAFF.

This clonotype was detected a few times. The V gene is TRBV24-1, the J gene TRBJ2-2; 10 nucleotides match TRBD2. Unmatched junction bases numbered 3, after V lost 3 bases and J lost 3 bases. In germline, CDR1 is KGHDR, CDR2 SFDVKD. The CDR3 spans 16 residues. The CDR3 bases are TGTGCCACCAGTGATAGGACTAGCGGATACACCGGGGAGCTGTTTTTT. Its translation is CATSDRTSGYTGELFF.

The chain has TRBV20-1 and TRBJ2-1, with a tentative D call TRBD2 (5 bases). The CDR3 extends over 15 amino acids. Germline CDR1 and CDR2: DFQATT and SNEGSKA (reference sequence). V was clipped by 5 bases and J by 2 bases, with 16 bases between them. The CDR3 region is CSAPGITHTYNEQFF. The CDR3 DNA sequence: TGCAGTGCTCCCGGGATCACTCACACCTACAATGAGCAGTTCTTC.

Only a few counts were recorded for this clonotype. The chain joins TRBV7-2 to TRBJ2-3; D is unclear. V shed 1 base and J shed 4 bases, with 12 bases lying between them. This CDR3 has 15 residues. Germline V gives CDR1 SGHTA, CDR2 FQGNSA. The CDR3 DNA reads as TGTGCCAGCAGCTTAGGAGGCGTCTTCCCAGATACGCAGTATTTT. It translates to CASSLGGVFPDTQYF.

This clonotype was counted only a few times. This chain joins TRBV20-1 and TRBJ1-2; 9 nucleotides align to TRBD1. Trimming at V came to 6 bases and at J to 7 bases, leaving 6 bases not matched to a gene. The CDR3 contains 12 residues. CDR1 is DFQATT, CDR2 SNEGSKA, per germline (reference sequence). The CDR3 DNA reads TGCAGTGCCAACAGGGGGCTTTTTGGCTACACCTTC. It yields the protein CSANRGLFGYTF.

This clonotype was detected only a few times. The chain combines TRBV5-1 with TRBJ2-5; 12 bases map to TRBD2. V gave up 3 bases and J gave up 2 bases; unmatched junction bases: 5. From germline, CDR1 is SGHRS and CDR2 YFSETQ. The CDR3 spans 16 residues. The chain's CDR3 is CASSWTSGAQQETQYF. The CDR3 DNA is TGCGCCAGCAGCTGGACTAGCGGGGCTCAGCAAGAGACCCAGTACTTC. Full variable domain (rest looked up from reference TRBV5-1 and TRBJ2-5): KAGVTQTPRYLIKTRGQQVTLSCSPISGHRSVSWYQQTPGQGLQFLFEYFSETQRNKGNFPGRFSGRQFSNSRSEMNVSTLELGDSALYLCASSWTSGAQQETQYFGPGTRLLVL.

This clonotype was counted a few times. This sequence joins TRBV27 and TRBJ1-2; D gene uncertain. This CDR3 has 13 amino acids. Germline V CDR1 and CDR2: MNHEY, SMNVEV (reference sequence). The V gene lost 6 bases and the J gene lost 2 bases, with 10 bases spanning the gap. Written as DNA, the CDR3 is TGTGCCAGCAGCCCCTCGAGAAACTATGGCTACACCTTC. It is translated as CASSPSRNYGYTF.

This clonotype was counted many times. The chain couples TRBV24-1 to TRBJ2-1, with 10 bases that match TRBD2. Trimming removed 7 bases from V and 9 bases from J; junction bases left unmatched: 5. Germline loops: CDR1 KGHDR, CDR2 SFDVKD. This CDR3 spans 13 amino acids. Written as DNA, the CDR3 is TGTGCCACCAGCCCTAGCGGGAGTACTGAGCAGTTCTTC. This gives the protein CATSPSGSTEQFF.

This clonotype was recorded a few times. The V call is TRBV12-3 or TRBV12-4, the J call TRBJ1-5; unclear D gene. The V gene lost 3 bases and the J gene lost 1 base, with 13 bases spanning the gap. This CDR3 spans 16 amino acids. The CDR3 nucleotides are TGTGCCAGCAGTTTTCCCCCTCGAGGGAGCAATCAGCCCCAGCATTTT. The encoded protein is CASSFPPRGSNQPQHF.